Listed below are T cell receptor beta chains from one sample, sequenced in a study of identical twins. TCRdb redid the calling of the 5' RACE reads with MiXCR, one entry per CDR3 protein. The sample holds 500,000 to 700,000 distinct CDR3 sequences, around 7.5% seen once. The data also belong to a second study, concerning yellow fever vaccine responses in identical twins.

The sequencing input was PBMCs. The receptor source for this set is a woman aged 18-29 years in good health. CDR3s include the opening cysteine and the closing phenylalanine or tryptophan. The D gene is left open where the match is weak. The size entry is marked missing in some rows and otherwise reads once, few, many or a size class.

>TRBD2|TRBJ2-3|.|TRBV5-1
CASSLAGAGGADTQYF
TGCGCCAGCAGCTTGGCCGGAGCGGGAGGAGCAGATACGCAGTATTTT
>.|TRBJ2-7|.|TRBV7-2
CASSFGFNEQYF
TGTGCCAGCAGCTTCGGTTTCAACGAGCAGTACTTC
>.|TRBJ2-1|few|TRBV4-2
CASSQETQTEQFF
TGTGCCAGCAGCCAAGAAACCCAGACCGAGCAGTTCTTC
>.|TRBJ2-1|few|TRBV5-1
CASSLEGGTYNEQFF
TGCGCCAGCAGCTTGGAGGGCGGGACTTACAATGAGCAGTTCTTC
>.|TRBJ1-2|few|TRBV5-1
CASSLVPVSVGYTF
TGCGCCAGCAGCTTGGTCCCAGTATCCGTCGGCTACACCTTC
>TRBD1|TRBJ2-7|many|TRBV10-3
CAISDGTGVYEQYF
TGTGCCATCAGTGACGGGACAGGGGTCTACGAGCAGTACTTC
>.|TRBJ2-3|.|TRBV5-1
CASSRPTRSDEDTQYF
TGCGCCAGCAGCAGGCCTACCAGGAGTGACGAAGATACGCAGTATTTT
>TRBD1|TRBJ2-1|.|TRBV5-1
CASSLGTGVGGGQFF
TGCGCCAGCAGCTTAGGGACAGGGGTAGGGGGAGGCCAGTTCTTC
>.|TRBJ2-3|few|TRBV7-6
CASCRMITDTQYF
TGTGCCAGCTGCAGAATGATCACAGATACGCAGTATTTT
>.|TRBJ1-3|few|TRBV7-8
CASSLERGGNTIYF
TGTGCCAGCAGCTTAGAGCGGGGGGGAAACACCATATATTTT
>TRBD1|TRBJ2-7|.|TRBV5-1
CASSSGTGGNEQYF
TGCGCCAGCAGTTCCGGGACAGGGGGCAACGAGCAGTACTTC